The source of this T cell receptor beta chain is a study of cytomegalovirus exposure and HLA in healthy donors. The study ran its PCR with 60 Vbeta and 13 Jbeta primers. Generated by immunoSEQ multiplex PCR, the TCRdb table keeps only in-frame clones and is missing some. This table holds 200,000 to 250,000 clones. Broader study findings: Investigators reported more than 150 TCR beta chains as tied to cytomegalovirus.

This CDR3 is built from 16 residues. The germline V and J ends were trimmed by 4 bases and 3 bases, with 18 bases remaining between them. CDR1 and CDR2 from the germline V gene are SGHRS and YFSETQ. On this clone: Antigen unknown.

The sample taken for sequencing was PBMCs. The TCR was taken from a woman younger than 45 in good health and CMV-seropositive. The chain couples TRBV5-1 to TRBJ2-3; D is possibly TRBD2 (6 bases). The CDR3 region is CASSPSGRTITDTQYF. For the CDR3, the DNA is TGCGCCAGCAGCCCCTCTGGGAGGACTATTACAGATACGCAGTATTTT.